This T cell receptor (beta chain) was observed in a study of T cell responses to AZD1222 COVID-19 vaccine. Sequenced by immunoSEQ multiplex PCR; TCRdb stores in-frame clones only, minus some. The data hold about 110,000 clones, with around 87% observed a single time. General study points: The donors showed a predominance of white British ancestry and of females, with possible underestimation of clonal diversity. The number of AZD1222 recipients seropositive at baseline was only 6 or 7. Nearly half of spike-specific TCRs reportedly target variant regions that are unmutated in the B.1.351 and B.1.1.7 variants.

Remarks on this clone: Its antigen is unidentified.

This receptor was identified in an adult in good health. The material was peripheral blood, obtained on day 0 of AZD1222 vaccination.

In nucleotides, the CDR3 is TGTGCCAGCAGTTTGGACAGGGGGTCCCCCGGGGAGCTGTTTTTT. Its protein is CASSLDRGSPGELFF. This rearrangement joins TRBV6-5 to TRBJ2-2, with 10 bases that match TRBD1. CDR3 length equals 15 residues. Germline V gives CDR1 MNHEY, CDR2 SVGAGI. Germline trimming cut 4 bases from V and 6 bases from J; bases unmatched to any gene: 5.